The 24 T cell receptor beta chains given below trace back to one sample, sequenced in a study of CD8 T cells in ankylosing spondylitis. TCRdb passed the 5' RACE reads through MiXCR, listing each CDR3 protein once. The sample records about 260,000 distinct CDR3 sequences, more than 20% being singletons. Sequences were obtained from blood, either unsorted or a sorted T cell fraction (not recorded which). The receptors shown here come from a male donor with ankylosing spondylitis or in good health (not recorded which).

V usage is TRBV20-1 and J usage is TRBJ2-3, with 7 bases matching TRBD1. Trimming removed 0 bases from V and 2 bases from J; junction bases left unmatched: 8. CDR3 length: 16 residues. In germline, CDR1 is DFQATT, CDR2 SNEGSKA (reference sequence). CDR3 in amino acids: CSARDWGQTDTDTQYF. In DNA, the CDR3 is TGCAGTGCTAGAGATTGGGGACAGACAGACACAGATACGCAGTATTTT.

This clonotype came up many times. The rearrangement links TRBV12-3 or TRBV12-4 to TRBJ2-1; 11 bases line up with TRBD2. V trimming: 6 bases; J trimming: 4 bases; junction bases outside the gene matches: 8. This CDR3 contains 16 residues. The CDR3 bases are TGTGCCAGCAGACCCGCTAGCGGGGGGTTTTACAATGAGCAGTTCTTC. This sequence encodes CASRPASGGFYNEQFF.

In its sample, this clonotype was seen many times. The V and J genes are TRBV15 and TRBJ2-5; D may be TRBD1 or TRBD2 (5 bases each). The CDR3 sequence is 15 residues long. V lost 0 bases to trimming and J lost 5 bases, with 13 bases between them. Looked up from germline, CDR1 is LNHNV and CDR2 is YYDKDF (reference sequence). The DNA for the CDR3 is TGTGCCACCAGCAGAGATCCGTCAGAGGGGGAGACCCAGTACTTC. Protein: CATSRDPSEGETQYF. Supplemented by reference TRBV15 and TRBJ2-5, the full variable domain reads DAMVIQNPRYQVTQFGKPVTLSCSQTLNHNVMYWYQQKSSQAPKLLFHYYDKDFNNEADTPDNFQSRRPNTSFCFLDIRSPGLGDTAMYLCATSRDPSEGETQYFGPGTRLLVL.

V gene TRBV5-5 combines with J gene TRBJ2-1; D uncertain. The CDR3 loop spans 15 amino acids. Trimming shortened V by 9 bases and J by 0 bases, and 16 bases separated the two germline ends. Per the germline V gene, CDR1 is SGHKS and CDR2 is YYEKEE (reference sequence). The CDR3, as DNA: TGTGCCACCAAGACCGCCCTCCCCTCCTACAATGAGCAGTTCTTC. Its protein is CATKTALPSYNEQFF.

This clonotype was observed a few times. The chain couples TRBV20-1 to TRBJ2-3, with D possibly being TRBD1 or TRBD2 (6 bases each). The ends were cut back, 6 bases at V and 3 bases at J, with 13 bases in the middle. The germline CDR1 and CDR2 sequences are DFQATT and SNEGSKA (reference sequence). The length of the CDR3 is 13 residues. CDR3 loop: CSALGGRTDTQYF. CDR3 bases: TGCAGTGCGCTGGGGGGCCGGACAGATACGCAGTATTTT.

The genes are TRBV20-1 and TRBJ2-2; TRBD1 aligns across 7 bases. Trimming at V came to 6 bases and at J to 2 bases, leaving 6 bases not matched to a gene. There are 14 residues in the CDR3. The germline CDR1 and CDR2 sequences are DFQATT and SNEGSKA (reference sequence). CDR3 coding DNA: TGCAGTGCGATCCGGGACAGCAACACCGGGGAGCTGTTTTTT. Translated, it gives CSAIRDSNTGELFF.

This clonotype was seen more than once but under ten times. CDR3 DNA sequence: TGTGCCAGCAGCGGGGACAGGGGAGGCACAGATACGCAGTATTTT. As protein: CASSGDRGGTDTQYF. The rearrangement joins TRBV7-9 to TRBJ2-3; 10 nucleotides match TRBD1. The CDR3 is 15 residues long. Germline V gives CDR1 SEHNR, CDR2 FQNEAQ (reference sequence). J lost 1 base, V lost 5 bases, and 3 bases had no gene match.

The chain combines TRBV12-3 or TRBV12-4 with TRBJ2-3, with 8 nucleotides matching TRBD1. This CDR3 region has 14 residues. Trimming cost V 3 bases and J 5 bases; bases outside gene matches: 4. This CDR3 reads CASSFGQGIDTQYF. The CDR3 region has the DNA TGTGCCAGCAGTTTCGGACAGGGAATAGATACGCAGTATTTT.

This clonotype was recorded many times. The rearrangement uses TRBV6-1 and TRBJ2-1, with 9 bases fitting TRBD2. The CDR3 has 15 amino acids. Germline V CDR1 and CDR2: MNHNS, SASEGT. Unmatched junction bases numbered 9, after V lost 6 bases and J lost 6 bases. CDR3 sequence (DNA): TGTGCCAGCAGGGCTGGGACTAGCCCCCTCAATGAGCAGTTCTTC. Its translation: CASRAGTSPLNEQFF.

This rearrangement joins TRBV20-1 to TRBJ2-5; either TRBD1 or TRBD2 may fit D (6 bases each). Looked up from germline, CDR1 is DFQATT and CDR2 is SNEGSKA (reference sequence). V was shortened by 0 bases and J by 4 bases, with 9 bases between the two germline ends. The CDR3 contains 13 residues. The CDR3, as DNA: TGCAGTGCTAGAGATCCGGGGGCAGAGACCCAGTACTTC. Amino acids: CSARDPGAETQYF.

Ten or more counts support this clonotype. V usage is TRBV12-3 or TRBV12-4 and J usage is TRBJ2-7, with D maybe TRBD2 (5 bases). V lost 6 bases and J 0 bases, leaving 15 bases between the germline ends. The CDR3 has 15 residues. The CDR3: CASSRMGSSSYEQYF. The CDR3 bases are TGTGCCAGCAGCCGAATGGGGAGCAGCTCCTACGAGCAGTACTTC.

The rearrangement uses TRBV20-1 and TRBJ2-5, with 11 bases aligning to TRBD2. This CDR3 has 16 residues. V shed 6 bases and J 5 bases; nucleotides not matched to a gene: 14. Germline values: CDR1 DFQATT, CDR2 SNEGSKA (reference sequence). The chain's CDR3 is CSAGISGGALRETQYF. CDR3 bases: TGCAGTGCGGGGATTAGCGGGGGGGCCTTGAGGGAGACCCAGTACTTC.

Details on this clonotype: The junction departs from germline at one end; a sequencing error may be responsible. V is TRBV20-1 and J is TRBJ2-5; TRBD2 matches at 14 bases. Germline CDR1 reads DFQATT; CDR2 reads SNEGSKA (reference sequence). The CDR3 is made up of 17 amino acids. The CDR3 region is CCALTSGGARTTETQYF. The CDR3 nucleotides are TGCTGTGCTTTGACTAGCGGGGGGGCGAGGACGACGGAGACCCAGTACTTC.

This chain joins TRBV12-3 or TRBV12-4 and TRBJ2-5; D unclear. The CDR3 length is 12 residues. With 5 bases removed from V and 7 bases from J, the gap between germline ends came to 11 bases. CDR3 protein: CASSQVLWTQYF. The CDR3 DNA sequence: TGTGCCAGCAGTCAGGTCTTGTGGACCCAGTACTTC.

This clonotype has more than one count but fewer than ten. The J gene is TRBJ1-5, the V gene TRBV20-1; 9 bases map to TRBD1. V trimming: 2 bases; J trimming: 2 bases; junction bases outside the gene matches: 10. This CDR3 has 17 amino acids. In germline, CDR1 is DFQATT, CDR2 SNEGSKA (reference sequence). The CDR3 protein is CSARTGTGNSGNQPQHF. As DNA, the CDR3 is TGCAGTGCTAGAACCGGGACAGGGAACAGTGGCAATCAGCCCCAGCATTTT.

This clonotype was recorded many times. J is TRBJ2-3 and V is TRBV29-1; TRBD1 agrees at 11 bases. This CDR3 is 16 amino acids long. CDR1 SQVTM and CDR2 ANQGSEA come from the germline V gene. V lost 6 bases to trimming and J lost 3 bases; unmatched junction nucleotides: 11. CDR3 in DNA: TGCAGCGTGGAAAGGACAGGGGGCGGGAGGACAGATACGCAGTATTTT. Encoded protein: CSVERTGGGRTDTQYF.

This clonotype was counted ten times or more. V gene TRBV27 combines with J gene TRBJ2-1; 10 bases match TRBD2. The J segment lost 4 bases and the V segment lost 6 bases, leaving 6 bases of the junction unmatched. Looked up from germline, CDR1 is MNHEY and CDR2 is SMNVEV (reference sequence). The CDR3 is 15 residues long. The CDR3 protein is CASSVAGGRYNEQFF. Written as DNA, the CDR3 is TGTGCCAGCAGCGTAGCGGGGGGTAGATACAATGAGCAGTTCTTC.

There are many counts of this clonotype. The J gene is TRBJ2-5, the V gene TRBV20-1, with 11 bases fitting TRBD2. This CDR3 has 18 amino acids. Germline lookup yields CDR1 DFQATT and CDR2 SNEGSKA (reference sequence). V lost 2 bases, J lost 0 bases, and 11 bases stayed unmatched. Here the CDR3 reads CSARKRGLAGGYQETQYF. The CDR3 DNA sequence: TGCAGTGCTAGAAAACGGGGGCTAGCGGGGGGATACCAAGAGACCCAGTACTTC.

This clonotype appeared a few times. This chain connects TRBV10-3 to TRBJ2-5; 12 bases map to TRBD2. Per germline, CDR1 ENHRY and CDR2 SYGVKD. Trimming removed 8 bases from V and 3 bases from J; junction bases left unmatched: 4. The CDR3 contains 14 residues. The CDR3 sequence is CAIGASGGEETQYF. CDR3 DNA sequence: TGTGCCATCGGCGCTAGCGGGGGGGAAGAGACCCAGTACTTC.

V is TRBV6-1 and J is TRBJ1-1; TRBD1 is a possible D gene (6 bases). CDR1 and CDR2 from the germline V gene are MNHNS and SASEGT. The ends were cut back, 6 bases at V and 5 bases at J, with 13 bases in the middle. The CDR3 is 13 residues long. The CDR3 loop reads CASRFAGQTEAFF. The CDR3 DNA follows: TGTGCCAGCAGATTTGCCGGACAGACTGAAGCTTTCTTT.

The chain has TRBV20-1 and TRBJ2-7; 12 positions match TRBD1. The CDR3 sequence is 14 residues long. Looked up from germline, CDR1 is DFQATT and CDR2 is SNEGSKA (reference sequence). V gave up 1 base and J gave up 4 bases; unmatched junction bases: 2. DNA of the CDR3: TGCAGTGCTAGAGGGGACAGGGGGCGGTACGAGCAGTACTTC. This sequence encodes CSARGDRGRYEQYF.

The chain is built from TRBV12-3 or TRBV12-4 and TRBJ2-1; 7 nucleotides match TRBD1. J lost 7 bases, V lost 6 bases, and 12 bases had no gene match. This CDR3 spans 15 amino acids. The CDR3 region is CASSTLGQARNEQFF. The CDR3 region has the DNA TGTGCCAGCAGCACCCTAGGACAGGCCCGGAATGAGCAGTTCTTC.

At least ten counts were recorded for this clonotype. V usage is TRBV29-1 and J usage is TRBJ2-7; 8 bases are shared with TRBD1. V was pared by 8 bases and J by 2 bases, with 11 bases of the junction left unmatched. The CDR3 loop spans 14 amino acids. Germline CDR1 SQVTM, CDR2 ANQGSEA. In nucleotides, the CDR3 is TGCAGCATCACACCACCGGGACAGGCCTACGAGCAGTACTTC. Translating it yields CSITPPGQAYEQYF.

This clonotype was seen repeatedly, ten times or more. The V call is TRBV20-1, the J call TRBJ2-7; 8 bases agree with TRBD2. V shed 3 bases, J shed 0 bases, and the junction held 1 base outside the gene matches. The CDR3 spans 13 residues. Germline CDR1 and CDR2: DFQATT and SNEGSKA (reference sequence). Here the CDR3 reads CSARSGSSYEQYF. CDR3 nucleotide sequence: TGCAGTGCTAGGAGCGGGAGCTCCTACGAGCAGTACTTC.